The sequence of this T cell receptor beta chain was determined in a study of cytomegalovirus exposure and HLA in healthy donors. On the study more broadly: In an earlier analysis, 90 million to 120 million unique TCR beta sequences were found from some 200 million T cells.

The study, taken as a whole, reports: In a later analysis, several top co-occurrence clusters appeared linked to parvovirus B19, influenza, CMV and Epstein-Barr virus.

A remark on this clone: Its matching antigen is unknown.

With 4 bases clipped from V and 3 bases from J, the junction kept 5 bases outside the gene matches. CDR1 and CDR2 from the germline V gene are MDHEN and SYDVKM. CDR3 length: 15 residues. The PCR had 60 Vbeta and 13 Jbeta primers. Profiled with immunoSEQ multiplex PCR; TCRdb holds only in-frame clones, not every one. This listing includes tens of thousands of clones. Sequenced sample: PBMCs. The origin of this receptor is a man in his late teens or twenties in good health and CMV-seropositive. The gene calls are TRBV28 and TRBJ1-2; TRBD1 matches 10 bases. CDR3 sequence: CASSSSGQGYYGYTF. DNA of the CDR3: TGTGCCAGCAGTTCCTCGGGACAGGGGTACTATGGCTACACCTTC.